This T cell receptor (beta chain) emerged from a study of blood T cell repertoires in COVID-19. In the study overall: Samples representing acute and convalescent COVID-19 were sourced from the United States, Italy and Spain. From T cells, B-cell-depleted T cells, or PBMCs came the material, which was cDNA or gDNA.

Per the germline V gene, CDR1 is SQVTM and CDR2 is ANQGSEA. With 7 bases removed from V and 0 bases from J, the gap between germline ends came to 12 bases. The CDR3 is made up of 13 amino acids. Source study methods: Reference gene primer amplification yielded estimated nucleated cell counts. This table comes from immunoSEQ multiplex PCR, and its TCRdb copy is limited to in-frame clones, with some not included. V and J calls plus clone size are reproduced from that table; the DNA served to infer D and trimming. The table includes over 130,000 clones, more than 60% detected once. Sequencing was performed on peripheral blood. The rearrangement joins TRBV29-1 to TRBJ1-1; D possibly corresponds to TRBD1 (6 bases). The sequence came from a woman aged 50 to 60 with active or convalescent COVID-19. CDR3 nucleotide sequence: TGCAGCGGGGGACAATTCATGAACACTGAAGCTTTCTTT. As protein: CSGGQFMNTEAFF.